This TCR beta chain emerged from a study of long-term antiretroviral therapy in people with HIV. CDR3 size: 14 residues. CDR1 and CDR2 from the germline V gene are SGHTA and FQGTGA. Trimming cost V 5 bases and J 0 bases, with 11 bases left between them. Survey level was the resolution at which the v3.0 immunoSEQ assay ran. Per sample, sequencing targeted about 40,000-50,000 T-cell genomes. Sequencing used immunoSEQ multiplex PCR; TCRdb keeps in-frame clones, though not all of them. The sample records about 43,000 clones, roughly 86% being singletons. Researchers secured at least one pre-ART and at least two post-ART PBMC samples from each donor. As concerns this clone: Its target is not known.

Points from the study as a whole: Post-ART diversity increased but stayed below transplant donor controls.

Sequencing was performed on unsorted PBMCs, taken 0.1 years before starting antiretroviral therapy. This chain links TRBV7-3 with TRBJ2-7; D may be TRBD1 or TRBD2 (5 bases each). The sequence was collected from a woman aged 45-65 years with HIV. CDR3 coding DNA: TGTGCCAGCAGCCAGACGGGACGCTCCTACGAGCAGTACTTC. Amino acids: CASSQTGRSYEQYF.